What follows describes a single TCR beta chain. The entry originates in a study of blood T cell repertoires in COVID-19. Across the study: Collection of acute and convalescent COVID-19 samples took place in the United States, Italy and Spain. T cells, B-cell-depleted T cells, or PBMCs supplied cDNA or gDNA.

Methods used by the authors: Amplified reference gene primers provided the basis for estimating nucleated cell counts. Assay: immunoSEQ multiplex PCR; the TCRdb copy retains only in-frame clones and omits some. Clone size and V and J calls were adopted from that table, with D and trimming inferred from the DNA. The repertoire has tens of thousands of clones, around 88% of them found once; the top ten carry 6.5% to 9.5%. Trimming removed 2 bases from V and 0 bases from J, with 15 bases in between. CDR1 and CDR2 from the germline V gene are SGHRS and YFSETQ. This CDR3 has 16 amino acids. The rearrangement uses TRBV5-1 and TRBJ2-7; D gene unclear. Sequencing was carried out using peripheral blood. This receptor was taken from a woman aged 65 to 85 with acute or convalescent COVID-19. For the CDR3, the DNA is TGCGCCAGCAGCTTAAGTGGAGCACGAGACTCCTACGAGCAGTACTTC. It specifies CASSLSGARDSYEQYF. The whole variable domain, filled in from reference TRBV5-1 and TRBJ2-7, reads KAGVTQTPRYLIKTRGQQVTLSCSPISGHRSVSWYQQTPGQGLQFLFEYFSETQRNKGNFPGRFSGRQFSNSRSEMNVSTLELGDSALYLCASSLSGARDSYEQYFGPGTRLTVT.